Sequencing of this T cell receptor (beta chain) was carried out in a study of cytomegalovirus exposure and HLA in healthy donors. Study in general: About 80 million unique TCRs from HLA-typed donors made up an early data release.

Remarks on this clone: Its antigen is not known.

Points from the study as a whole: Segments of the TCR beta V type were, in most cases, productive about 87% or about 30% of the time in an earlier analysis. Another analysis was done later, and it associated 17,000 or so TCR beta sequences with HLA alleles at 0.05 false discovery rate. Listed as cytomegalovirus-associated were 150 or so TCR beta chains.

The CDR3 totals 15 residues. The germline V gene has CDR1 SGHTA and CDR2 FQGNSA. V was shortened by 0 bases and J by 2 bases, with 8 bases between the two germline ends. The primer mix had 60 Vbeta and 13 Jbeta primers. TCRdb keeps only in-frame clones here, not all; method: immunoSEQ multiplex PCR. The table shows 95,000 to 150,000 clones, with around 80% occurring only once. The TCR originated in a middle-aged woman in good health and CMV-seropositive. The sample taken for sequencing was PBMCs. The chain couples TRBV7-2 to TRBJ2-1; D might be TRBD2 (6 bases). The CDR3 DNA follows: TGTGCCAGCAGCTTAGCTAGCGGTCCCTACAATGAGCAGTTCTTC. The encoded protein is CASSLASGPYNEQFF.